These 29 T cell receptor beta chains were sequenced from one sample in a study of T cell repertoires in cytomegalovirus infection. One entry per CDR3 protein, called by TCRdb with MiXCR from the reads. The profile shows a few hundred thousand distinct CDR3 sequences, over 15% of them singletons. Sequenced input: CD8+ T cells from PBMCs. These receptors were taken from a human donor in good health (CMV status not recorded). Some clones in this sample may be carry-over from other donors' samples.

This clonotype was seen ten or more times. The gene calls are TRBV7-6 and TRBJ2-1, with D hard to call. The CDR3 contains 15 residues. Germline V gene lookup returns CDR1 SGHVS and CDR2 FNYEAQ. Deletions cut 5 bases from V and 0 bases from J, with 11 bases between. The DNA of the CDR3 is TGTGCCAGCAGCCAACAGAGGTACTCCTACAATGAGCAGTTCTTC. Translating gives CASSQQRYSYNEQFF.

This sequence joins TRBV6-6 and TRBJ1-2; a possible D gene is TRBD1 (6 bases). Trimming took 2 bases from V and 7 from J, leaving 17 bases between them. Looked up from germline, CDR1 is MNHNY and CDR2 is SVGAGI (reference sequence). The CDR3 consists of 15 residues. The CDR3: CASSYGGGRGGGYTF. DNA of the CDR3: TGTGCCAGCAGTTACGGGGGCGGTCGGGGTGGTGGCTACACCTTC.

Here the CDR3 reads CASETGTSGVKEQFF. The CDR3 region has the DNA TGTGCCAGCGAAACCGGGACTAGCGGGGTTAAGGAGCAGTTCTTC. This sequence joins TRBV5-8 and TRBJ2-1; 13 nucleotides line up with TRBD2. V lost 7 bases to trimming and J lost 10 bases; unmatched junction nucleotides: 11. Germline lookup yields CDR1 SGHTS and CDR2 YDEGEE. The CDR3 extends over 15 amino acids.

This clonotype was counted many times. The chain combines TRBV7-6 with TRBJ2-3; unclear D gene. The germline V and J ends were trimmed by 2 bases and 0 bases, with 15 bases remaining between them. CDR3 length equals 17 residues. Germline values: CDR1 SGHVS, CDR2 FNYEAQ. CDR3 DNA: TGTGCCAGCAGCTTAAACCCTTTGGTGACGAGCACAGATACGCAGTATTTT. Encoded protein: CASSLNPLVTSTDTQYF.

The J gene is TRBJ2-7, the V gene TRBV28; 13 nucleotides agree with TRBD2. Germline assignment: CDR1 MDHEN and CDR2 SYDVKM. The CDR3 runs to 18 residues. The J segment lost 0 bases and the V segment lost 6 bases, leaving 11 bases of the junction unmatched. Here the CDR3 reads CASSFGLAGAKSSYEQYF. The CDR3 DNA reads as TGTGCCAGCAGCTTCGGACTAGCGGGGGCCAAAAGCTCCTACGAGCAGTACTTC.

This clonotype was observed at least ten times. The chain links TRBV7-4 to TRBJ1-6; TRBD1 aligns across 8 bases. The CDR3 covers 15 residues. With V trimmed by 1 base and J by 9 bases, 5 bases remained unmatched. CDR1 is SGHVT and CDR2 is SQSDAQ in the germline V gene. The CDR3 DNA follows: TGTGCCAGCAGCTTAGACCGGGACAGGTCTTCACCCCTCCACTTT. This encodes CASSLDRDRSSPLHF.

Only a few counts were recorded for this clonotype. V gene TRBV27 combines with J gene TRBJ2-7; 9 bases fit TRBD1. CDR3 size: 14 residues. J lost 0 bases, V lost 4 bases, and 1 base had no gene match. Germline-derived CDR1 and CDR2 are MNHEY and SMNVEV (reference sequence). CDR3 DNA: TGTGCCAGCAGTTCGGGACAGGGCTCCTACGAGCAGTACTTC. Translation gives CASSSGQGSYEQYF.

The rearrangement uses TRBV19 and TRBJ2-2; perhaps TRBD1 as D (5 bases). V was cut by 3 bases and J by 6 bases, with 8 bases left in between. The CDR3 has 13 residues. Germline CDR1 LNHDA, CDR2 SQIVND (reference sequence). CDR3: CASSISGPGELFF. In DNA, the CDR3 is TGTGCCAGTAGTATTTCAGGGCCCGGGGAGCTGTTTTTT.

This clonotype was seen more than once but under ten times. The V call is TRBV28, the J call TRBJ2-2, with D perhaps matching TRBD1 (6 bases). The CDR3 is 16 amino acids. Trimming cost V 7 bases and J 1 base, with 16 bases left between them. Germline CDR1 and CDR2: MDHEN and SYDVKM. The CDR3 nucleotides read TGTGCCAGCAAACCTCACAGGGTGGAGAACACCGGGGAGCTGTTTTTT. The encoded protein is CASKPHRVENTGELFF.

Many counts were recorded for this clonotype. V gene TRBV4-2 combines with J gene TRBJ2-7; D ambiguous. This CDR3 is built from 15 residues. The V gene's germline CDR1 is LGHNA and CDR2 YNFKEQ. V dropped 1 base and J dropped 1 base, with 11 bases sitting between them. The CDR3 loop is CASSQVGSDSYEQYF. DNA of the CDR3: TGTGCCAGCAGCCAAGTGGGGTCAGATTCCTACGAGCAGTACTTC.

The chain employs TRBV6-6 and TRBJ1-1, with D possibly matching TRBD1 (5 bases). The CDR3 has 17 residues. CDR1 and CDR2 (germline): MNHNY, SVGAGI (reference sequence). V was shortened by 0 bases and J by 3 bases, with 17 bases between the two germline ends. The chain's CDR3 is CASSYSLFMGEDTEAFF. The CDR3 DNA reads TGTGCCAGCAGTTACTCGCTATTCATGGGGGAGGACACTGAAGCTTTCTTT.

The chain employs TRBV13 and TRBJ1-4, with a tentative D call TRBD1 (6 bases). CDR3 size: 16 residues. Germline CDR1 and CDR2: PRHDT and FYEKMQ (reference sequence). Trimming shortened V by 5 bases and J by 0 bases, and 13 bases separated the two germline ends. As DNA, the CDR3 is TGTGCCAGCAGCCCGAGGACAGAGTCAACTAATGAAAAACTGTTTTTT. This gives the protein CASSPRTESTNEKLFF.

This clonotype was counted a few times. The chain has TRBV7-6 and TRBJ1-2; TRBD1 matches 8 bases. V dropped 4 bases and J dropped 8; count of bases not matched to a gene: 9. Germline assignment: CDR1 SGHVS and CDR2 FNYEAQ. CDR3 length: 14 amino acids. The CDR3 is CASSSRMTGEGYTF. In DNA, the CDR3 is TGTGCCAGCAGCTCCCGTATGACAGGGGAGGGCTACACCTTC.

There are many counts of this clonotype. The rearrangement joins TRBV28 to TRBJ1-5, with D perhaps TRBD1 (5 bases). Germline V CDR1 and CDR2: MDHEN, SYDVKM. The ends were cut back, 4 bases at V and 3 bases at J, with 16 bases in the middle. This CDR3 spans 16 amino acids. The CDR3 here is CASSWGVEGTNQPQHF. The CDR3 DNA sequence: TGTGCCAGCAGTTGGGGGGTTGAGGGGACCAATCAGCCCCAGCATTTT.

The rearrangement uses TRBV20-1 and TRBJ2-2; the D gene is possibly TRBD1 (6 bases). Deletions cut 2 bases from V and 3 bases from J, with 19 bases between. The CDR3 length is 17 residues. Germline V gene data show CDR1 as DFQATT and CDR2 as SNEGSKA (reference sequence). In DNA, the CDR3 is TGCAGTGCTAGAAGCTACCGGGACAAATCACACACCGGGGAGCTGTTTTTT. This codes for CSARSYRDKSHTGELFF.

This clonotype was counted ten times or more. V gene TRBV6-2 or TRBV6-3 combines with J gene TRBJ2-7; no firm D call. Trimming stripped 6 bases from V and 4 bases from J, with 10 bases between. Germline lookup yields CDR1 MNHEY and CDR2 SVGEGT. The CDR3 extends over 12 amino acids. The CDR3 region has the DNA TGTGCCAGCAGCACATCCTTATACGAGCAGTACTTC. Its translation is CASSTSLYEQYF.

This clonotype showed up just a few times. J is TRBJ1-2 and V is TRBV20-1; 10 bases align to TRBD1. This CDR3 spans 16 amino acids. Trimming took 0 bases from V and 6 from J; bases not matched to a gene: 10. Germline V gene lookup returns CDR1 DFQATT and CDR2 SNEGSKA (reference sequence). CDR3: CSARESPGTGEDGYTF. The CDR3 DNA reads TGCAGTGCTAGAGAGAGCCCCGGGACAGGGGAGGATGGCTACACCTTC.

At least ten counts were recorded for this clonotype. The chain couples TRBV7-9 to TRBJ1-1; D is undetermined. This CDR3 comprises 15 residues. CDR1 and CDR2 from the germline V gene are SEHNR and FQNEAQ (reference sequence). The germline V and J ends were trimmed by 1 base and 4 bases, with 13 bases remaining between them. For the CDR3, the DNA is TGTGCCAGCAGCTTAGTGGACTCGGGGTCCACTGAAGCTTTCTTT. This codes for CASSLVDSGSTEAFF.

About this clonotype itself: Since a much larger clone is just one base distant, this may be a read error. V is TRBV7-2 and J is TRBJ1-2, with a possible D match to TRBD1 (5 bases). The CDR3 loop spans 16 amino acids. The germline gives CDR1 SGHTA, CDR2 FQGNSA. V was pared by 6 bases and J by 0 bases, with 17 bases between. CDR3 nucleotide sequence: TGTACCAGCAGTAATTGGTCAGGGAAGTCTAACTATGGCTACACCTTC. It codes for CTSSNWSGKSNYGYTF.

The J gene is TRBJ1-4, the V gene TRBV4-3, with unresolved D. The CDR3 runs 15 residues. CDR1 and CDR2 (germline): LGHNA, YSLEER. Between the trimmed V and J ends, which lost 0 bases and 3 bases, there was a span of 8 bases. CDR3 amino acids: CASSQDRSPNEKLFF. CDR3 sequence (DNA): TGCGCCAGCAGCCAAGATAGGAGTCCTAATGAAAAACTGTTTTTT.

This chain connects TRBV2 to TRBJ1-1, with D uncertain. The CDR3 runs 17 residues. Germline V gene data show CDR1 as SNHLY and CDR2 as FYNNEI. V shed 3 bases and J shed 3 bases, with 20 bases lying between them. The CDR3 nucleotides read TGTGCCAGCAGTGACGCCCCTGGCAGGCCTGCTGACACTGAAGCTTTCTTT. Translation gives CASSDAPGRPADTEAFF.

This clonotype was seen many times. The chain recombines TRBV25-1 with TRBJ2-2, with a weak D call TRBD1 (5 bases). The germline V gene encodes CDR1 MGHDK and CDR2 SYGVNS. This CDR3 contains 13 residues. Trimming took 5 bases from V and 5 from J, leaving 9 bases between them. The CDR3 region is CASSTTETGELFF. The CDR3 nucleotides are TGTGCCAGCAGTACGACAGAAACCGGGGAGCTGTTTTTT.

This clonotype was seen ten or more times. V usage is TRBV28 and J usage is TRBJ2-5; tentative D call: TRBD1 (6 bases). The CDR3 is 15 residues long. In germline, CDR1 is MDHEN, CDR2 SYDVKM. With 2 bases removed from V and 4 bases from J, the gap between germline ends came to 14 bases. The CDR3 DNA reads TGTGCCAGCAGTTTAGGGGTCTTCAGGGGAGAGACCCAGTACTTC. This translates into CASSLGVFRGETQYF.

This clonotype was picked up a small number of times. The CDR3 coding sequence is TGTGCCAGCAGCGTAGTTAGTACCGGGGAGCTGTTTTTT. This sequence encodes CASSVVSTGELFF. The V call is TRBV9, the J call TRBJ2-2; D gene unclear. The CDR3 has 13 residues. V was clipped by 0 bases and J by 5 bases, with 5 bases between them. CDR1 and CDR2 from the germline V gene are SGDLS and YYNGEE.

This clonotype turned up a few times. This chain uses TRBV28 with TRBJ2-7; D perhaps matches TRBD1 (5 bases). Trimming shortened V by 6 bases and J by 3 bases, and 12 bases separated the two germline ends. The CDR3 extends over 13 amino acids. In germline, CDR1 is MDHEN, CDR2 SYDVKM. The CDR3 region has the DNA TGTGCCAGCAGACTTCAGGGTTACTACGAGCAGTACTTC. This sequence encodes CASRLQGYYEQYF.

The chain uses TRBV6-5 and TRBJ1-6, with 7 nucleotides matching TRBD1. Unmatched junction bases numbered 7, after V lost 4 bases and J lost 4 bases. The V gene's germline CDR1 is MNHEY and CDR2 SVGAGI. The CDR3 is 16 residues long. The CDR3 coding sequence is TGTGCCAGCAGTTCCTCCGGGACAGCGTATAATTCACCCCTCCACTTT. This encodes CASSSSGTAYNSPLHF.

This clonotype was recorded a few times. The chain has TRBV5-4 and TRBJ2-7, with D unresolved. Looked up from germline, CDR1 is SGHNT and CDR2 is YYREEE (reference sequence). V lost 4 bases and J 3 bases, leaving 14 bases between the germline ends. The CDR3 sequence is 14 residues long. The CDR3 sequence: CASSPEQEHYEQYF. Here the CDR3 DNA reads TGTGCCAGCAGCCCGGAGCAGGAGCACTACGAGCAGTACTTC.

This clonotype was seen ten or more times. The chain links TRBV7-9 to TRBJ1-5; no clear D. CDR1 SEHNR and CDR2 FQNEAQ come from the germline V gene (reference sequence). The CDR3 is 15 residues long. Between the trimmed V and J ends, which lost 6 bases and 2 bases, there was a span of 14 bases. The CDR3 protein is CASSKGGLGNQPQHF. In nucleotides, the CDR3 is TGTGCCAGCAGTAAGGGAGGTTTGGGCAATCAGCCCCAGCATTTT.

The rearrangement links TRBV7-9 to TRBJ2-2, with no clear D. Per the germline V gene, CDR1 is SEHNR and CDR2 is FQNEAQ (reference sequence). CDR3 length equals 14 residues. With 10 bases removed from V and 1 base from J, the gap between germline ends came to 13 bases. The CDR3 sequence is CATYSARNTGELFF. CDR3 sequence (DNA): TGTGCCACATATTCCGCGCGGAACACCGGGGAGCTGTTTTTT. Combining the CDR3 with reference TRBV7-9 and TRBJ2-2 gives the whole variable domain DTGVSQNPRHKITKRGQNVTFRCDPISEHNRLYWYRQTLGQGPEFLTYFQNEAQLEKSRLLSDRFSAERPKGSFSTLEIQRTEQGDSAMYLCATYSARNTGELFFGEGSRLTVL.